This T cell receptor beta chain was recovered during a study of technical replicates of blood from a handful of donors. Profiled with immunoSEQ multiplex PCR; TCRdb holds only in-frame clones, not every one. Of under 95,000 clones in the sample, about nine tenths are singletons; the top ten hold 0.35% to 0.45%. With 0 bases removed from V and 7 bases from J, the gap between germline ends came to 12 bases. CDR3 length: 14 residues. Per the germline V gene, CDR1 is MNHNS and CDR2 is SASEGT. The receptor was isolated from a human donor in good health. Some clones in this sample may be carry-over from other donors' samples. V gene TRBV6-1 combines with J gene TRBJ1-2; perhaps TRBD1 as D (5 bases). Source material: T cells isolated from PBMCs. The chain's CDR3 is CASSEAQGFFGYTF. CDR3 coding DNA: TGTGCCAGCAGTGAAGCGCAGGGTTTCTTTGGCTACACCTTC.